This T cell receptor beta chain was sequenced for a study of immune evolution from preneoplasia to lung adenocarcinoma. After pathologic assessment, macro-dissection selected premalignant or tumor cells for extraction. Generated by immunoSEQ multiplex PCR, the TCRdb table keeps only in-frame clones and is missing some. The table includes roughly 8,800 clones, 80% to 90% detected once. Germline-derived CDR1 and CDR2 are SGHVS and FQNEAQ. Trimming took 6 bases from V and 3 from J, leaving 12 bases between them. The length of the CDR3 is 13 residues. This receptor was identified in a person aged 65 to 79 with lung adenocarcinoma. Material: FFPE lung adenocarcinoma in situ tissue. The chain couples TRBV7-8 to TRBJ2-7, with D maybe TRBD1 (6 bases). CDR3 bases: TGTGCCAGCAGTAGGACAGAAAACTACGAGCAGTACTTC. This codes for CASSRTENYEQYF.